This TCR beta chain is from a study of T cell clones after liver transplantation. Study summary: Liver transplant recipients had immunosuppression withdrawal attempted within 2 years.

CDR3 length equals 13 residues. Looked up from germline, CDR1 is SQVTM and CDR2 is ANQGSEA. V trimming: 6 bases; J trimming: 4 bases; junction bases outside the gene matches: 9. This table comes from immunoSEQ multiplex PCR, and its TCRdb copy is limited to in-frame clones, with some not included. The sample shows some 110,000 clones, 82% of them seen only once. This sequence originates from a human donor who received a liver transplant. The chain combines TRBV29-1 with TRBJ2-7; 7 bases are a match to TRBD1. The sequencing used CD4+ T cells from blood, collected before liver transplant. The CDR3 DNA reads as TGCAGCGTCTTGGACAGGAATAGTTACGAGCAGTACTTC. Translation: CSVLDRNSYEQYF.